Following are 13 T cell receptor beta chains from one sample sequenced in a study of identical twins. Each CDR3 protein gets one entry after TCRdb re-called the 5' RACE reads with MiXCR. The sample contains under 300,000 distinct CDR3 sequences, approximately 11% of which appear only once. These data were also reused for a study on yellow fever vaccine responses in identical twins.

The specimen was memory (CD45RO+) T cells sorted from blood. These receptors all come from a young woman in good health.

This clonotype was detected only a few times. The V gene is TRBV6-5, the J gene TRBJ2-1, with TRBD1 as a possible D gene (7 bases). The CDR3 loop spans 14 amino acids. V was clipped by 4 bases and J by 6 bases, with 13 bases between them. CDR1 MNHEY and CDR2 SVGAGI come from the germline V gene. The CDR3 sequence is CASSSSAGGNEQFF. CDR3 sequence (DNA): TGTGCCAGCAGTTCTAGCGCAGGGGGCAATGAGCAGTTCTTC.

This clonotype has a count of ten or more. V and J are TRBV5-1 and TRBJ1-1, with D perhaps matching TRBD1 (5 bases). Germline CDR1 reads SGHRS; CDR2 reads YFSETQ. The V and J ends lost 3 bases and 0 bases respectively, with 12 bases between them. CDR3 length equals 15 residues. This CDR3 is CASSSQATMNTEAFF. The CDR3 DNA reads as TGCGCCAGCAGCTCACAGGCTACAATGAACACTGAAGCTTTCTTT.

The chain links TRBV10-3 to TRBJ1-2; no reliable D call. The CDR3 is made up of 14 amino acids. Trimming took off 2 bases at V and 7 bases at J, with 14 bases between the two ends. The germline gives CDR1 ENHRY, CDR2 SYGVKD. CDR3 protein: CAISEGTRLGGYTF. CDR3 DNA sequence: TGTGCCATCAGTGAGGGAACTCGGCTGGGTGGCTACACCTTC.

This clonotype has more than one count but fewer than ten. The chain joins TRBV3-1 to TRBJ1-1; maybe TRBD1 (5 bases). The CDR3 is 14 amino acids. Germline-derived CDR1 and CDR2 are LGHDT and YNNKEL (reference sequence). Trimming removed 5 bases from V and 7 bases from J, with 17 bases in between. As DNA, the CDR3 is TGTGCCAGCAGCTTAAGCAGGGCCCCACATGAAGCTTTCTTT. Translating it yields CASSLSRAPHEAFF.

This chain joins TRBV20-1 and TRBJ1-6, with D unresolved. Germline assignment: CDR1 DFQATT and CDR2 SNEGSKA (reference sequence). CDR3 length: 14 amino acids. The V and J ends lost 0 bases and 8 bases respectively, with 11 bases between them. The CDR3 sequence: CSARDSGEYSPLHF. CDR3 nucleotide sequence: TGCAGTGCTAGAGATTCGGGAGAGTATTCACCCCTCCACTTT.

This clonotype was seen once. The chain is built from TRBV3-1 and TRBJ2-5; 8 bases match TRBD2. Germline CDR1 and CDR2: LGHDT and YNNKEL (reference sequence). V lost 0 bases, J lost 2 bases, and 8 bases stayed unmatched. The CDR3 has 17 amino acids. CDR3: CASSQDEKRGHQETQYF. DNA for the CDR3: TGTGCCAGCAGCCAAGATGAGAAGCGGGGGCATCAAGAGACCCAGTACTTC.

The rearrangement links TRBV20-1 to TRBJ2-7; possibly TRBD1 for D (6 bases). Germline values: CDR1 DFQATT, CDR2 SNEGSKA (reference sequence). There are 12 residues in the CDR3. V lost 5 bases and J lost 2, with 10 bases in between. CDR3 nucleotide sequence: TGCAGTGCTGAGGGGGTGGCCTACGAGCAGTACTTC. This sequence encodes CSAEGVAYEQYF.

In this sample, this clonotype turned up many times. The chain recombines TRBV10-3 with TRBJ2-2; no firm D call. The germline gives CDR1 ENHRY, CDR2 SYGVKD. Deletions cut 4 bases from V and 0 bases from J, with 6 bases between. CDR3 size: 14 residues. The CDR3 DNA reads TGTGCCATCAGTGCTTTAGCGAACACCGGGGAGCTGTTTTTT. Amino acids: CAISALANTGELFF.

This clonotype occurred a few times. The V and J genes are TRBV4-1 and TRBJ1-1, with D perhaps TRBD1 (5 bases). V gave up 2 bases and J gave up 1 base, with 5 bases separating them. CDR3 size: 13 residues. CDR1 and CDR2 from the germline V gene are MGHRA and YSYEKL. This chain's CDR3 is CASSQTGNTEAFF. CDR3 bases: TGCGCCAGCAGCCAAACAGGGAACACTGAAGCTTTCTTT.

The J gene is TRBJ2-7, the V gene TRBV12-3 or TRBV12-4; D is tentatively TRBD1 or TRBD2 (5 bases each). CDR3 length: 13 residues. V was shortened by 5 bases and J by 3 bases, with 11 bases between the two germline ends. CDR3 loop: CASSPGRVYEQYF. The CDR3 DNA reads TGTGCCAGCAGTCCGGGACGAGTCTACGAGCAGTACTTC.

The chain combines TRBV5-1 with TRBJ1-1; D uncertain. V lost 0 bases and J 8 bases, leaving 11 bases between the germline ends. Germline V CDR1 and CDR2: SGHRS, YFSETQ. The CDR3 length is 13 residues. The DNA of the CDR3 is TGCGCCAGCAGCTTGGTAGGGCCTGGGGAAGCTTTCTTT. Protein sequence: CASSLVGPGEAFF.

This clonotype was counted many times. The chain is built from TRBV4-2 and TRBJ1-4; D is ambiguous. CDR1 is LGHNA and CDR2 is YNFKEQ in the germline V gene. The length of the CDR3 is 15 residues. Between the trimmed V and J ends, which lost 0 bases and 7 bases, there was a span of 12 bases. The CDR3 nucleotides read TGTGCCAGCAGCCAAGATCTGGACGGGGTTGAAAAACTGTTTTTT. This sequence encodes CASSQDLDGVEKLFF.

J is TRBJ2-1 and V is TRBV20-1, with D perhaps given as TRBD1 or TRBD2 (6 bases each). The V gene's germline CDR1 is DFQATT and CDR2 SNEGSKA (reference sequence). The CDR3 spans 16 residues. Between the trimmed V and J ends, which lost 5 bases and 3 bases, there was a span of 20 bases. The CDR3, as DNA: TGCAGTGCTCCTCGCACCGGGGGCAGCCTCTACAATGAGCAGTTCTTC. Its translation: CSAPRTGGSLYNEQFF.